Each of the 3 T cell receptor beta chains below was sequenced from the same sample in a study of T cell responses to AZD1222 COVID-19 vaccine. The method was immunoSEQ multiplex PCR; TCRdb's version includes in-frame clones alone and lacks a portion of them. The repertoire holds some 130,000 clones, with 90% to 95% as singletons. The sequenced sample was peripheral blood, obtained 28 days after the second AZD1222 dose. The receptors were gathered from an adult who received the AZD1222 COVID-19 vaccine.

CDR3 loop: CASSPAENTEAFF. The CDR3 coding sequence is TGTGCCAGCTCACCGGCGGAGAACACTGAAGCTTTCTTT. The chain has TRBV18 and TRBJ1-1; D gene uncertain. The CDR3 runs to 13 residues. Germline V CDR1 and CDR2: KGHSH, LQKENI. V lost 3 bases, J lost 1 base, and 6 bases lay in between.

The gene calls are TRBV3-1 (or the pseudogene TRBV3-2) and TRBJ2-7; TRBD1 agrees at 7 bases. The J segment lost 4 bases and the V segment lost 3 bases, leaving 6 bases of the junction unmatched. Germline lookup yields CDR1 LGHDT and CDR2 YNNKEL (reference sequence). The CDR3 loop spans 14 amino acids. For the CDR3, the DNA is TGTGCCAGCAGCCACATGACAGGGTCGTACGAGCAGTACTTC. Translating gives CASSHMTGSYEQYF.

This clone was counted a single time. The chain recombines TRBV6-6 with TRBJ2-2, with D hard to call. Germline CDR1 is MNHNY and CDR2 is SVGAGI (reference sequence). This CDR3 spans 12 amino acids. V was pared by 6 bases and J by 1 base, with 3 bases between. CDR3 DNA: TGTGCCAGCAGGGAGAACACCGGGGAGCTGTTTTTT. It encodes CASRENTGELFF.